The T cell receptor (beta chain) under discussion was sequenced for a study of cytomegalovirus exposure and HLA in healthy donors. The CDR3 runs 15 residues. Germline V gene data show CDR1 as LNHDA and CDR2 as SQIVND (reference sequence). Trimming removed 7 bases from V and 1 base from J, with 13 bases in between. The PCR was carried out with 60 Vbeta primers and 13 Jbeta primers. Assay used: immunoSEQ multiplex PCR; TCRdb lists only in-frame clones, some missing. The top ten hold around 6.4% of the sample, which has roughly 80,000 clones, approximately 74% seen once. The chain carries TRBV19 and TRBJ2-2, with a weak D call TRBD1 (5 bases). The origin of this receptor is a woman aged 45-59 years in good health and CMV-seropositive. The sample consisted of PBMCs. In nucleotides, the CDR3 is TGTGCCAGTACTCCCTTAGGGGAGAACACCGGGGAGCTGTTTTTT. This encodes CASTPLGENTGELFF.